The rows below give T cell receptor beta chains drawn from one sample of a study of vaccination and CD4 T cells after COVID-19. These TCRs are of unknown antigen specificity. TCRdb redid the calling of the PCR reads with MiXCR, one entry per CDR3 protein. This sample has about 20,000 distinct CDR3 sequences; 40% occur once, and the top ten carry around 8.1%. The sequencing used CD4+ T cells from blood, cultured in vitro, collected after SARS-CoV-2 vaccination. Every receptor here comes from a human donor who had recovered from COVID-19. CDR3s include the opening cysteine and the closing phenylalanine or tryptophan.

j_call	v_call	cdr3_aa
TRBJ1-6	TRBV20-1	CSARIGRTSSYNSPLHF
TRBJ2-5	TRBV7-2	CASSPSGTQYF
TRBJ2-1	TRBV11-3	CASSSGTSGYNEQFF
TRBJ2-2	TRBV20-1	CSARGQDRGNTGELFF
TRBJ1-1	TRBV7-3	CASSLPGSGEAFF
TRBJ1-6	TRBV10-3	CAISDGTGGNDSPLHF
TRBJ2-7	TRBV28	CASRGPVYEQYF
TRBJ1-1	TRBV2	CASGGDPGIKTEAFF
TRBJ1-2	TRBV19	CATRDTVYGYTF
TRBJ1-1	TRBV7-8	CASTRQLKNTEAFF
TRBJ2-3	TRBV27	CASSPQSDTQYF
TRBJ2-1	TRBV7-3	CASSAQTAGRGDEQFF
TRBJ2-2	TRBV20-1	CSADDHGTGELFF
TRBJ1-1	TRBV7-8	CASSLAAPGSTEAFF
TRBJ2-1	TRBV20-1	CSARDPQGAWQFF
TRBJ2-5	TRBV24-1	CATSAGIQETQYF
TRBJ2-2	TRBV7-2	CASSRPPGGGELFF
TRBJ2-3	TRBV7-2	CASSEKTGRGTDTQYF
TRBJ2-1	TRBV7-9	CASSLAGVYNEQFF
TRBJ2-7	TRBV6-1	CASSEADYEQYF
TRBJ1-2	TRBV20-1	CSGQNRQGDYGYTF
TRBJ1-1	TRBV28	CASRPRGSWTEAFF
TRBJ2-3	TRBV28	CASSKLGLAESTDTQYF
TRBJ1-2	TRBV6-2/TRBV6-3	CASSYGGFYGYTF
TRBJ1-2	TRBV6-1	CASSGLTEGYGYTF
TRBJ1-2	TRBV20-1	CSASGSEVRGYTF
TRBJ2-6	TRBV7-2	CASSPQQGVPSGANVLTF
TRBJ2-6	TRBV27	CASSLAGANVLTF
TRBJ1-2	TRBV6-1	CASQRAGGDGYTF
TRBJ2-7	TRBV5-1	CASSLVPGSYEQYF
TRBJ1-2	TRBV2	CASSYGQGPYGYTF
TRBJ2-3	TRBV14	CASSQEREWPDTQYF
TRBJ2-1	TRBV7-9	CASSRDRVDYEQFF
TRBJ1-5	TRBV12-3/TRBV12-4	CASSFSNQPQHF
TRBJ1-3	TRBV28	CASSLRDNPSGNTIYF
TRBJ2-7	TRBV20-1	CSATGTGPSASSYEQYF
TRBJ1-5	TRBV6-1	CASSDDRGRNQPQHF
TRBJ1-1	TRBV6-1	CASRSGGENTEAFF
TRBJ2-3	TRBV28	CASRNLETVTSTDTQYF
TRBJ2-1	TRBV20-1	CSAQTSARSNEQFF
TRBJ1-5	TRBV15	CATRTDRGYGQPQHF
TRBJ2-1	TRBV27	CASSSGLAGTYNEQFF
TRBJ1-1	TRBV7-2	CASSLHSRDSNTEAFF
TRBJ2-3	TRBV7-2	CASSTQLGPPLTDTQYF
TRBJ2-2	TRBV7-2	CASSLNRNTGELFF
TRBJ2-1	TRBV7-9	CASGIGLAVFDEQFF
TRBJ2-3	TRBV10-3	CAIKSGEGSTDTQYF
TRBJ1-2	TRBV7-9	CASSLVSGGLGGYTF
TRBJ2-2	TRBV2	CASSGTGGGWELFF
TRBJ1-6	TRBV19	CASNRRQGTNSPLHF
TRBJ2-2	TRBV7-2	CASSLVGGGRNTGELFF
TRBJ1-1	TRBV6-1	CASSRGQGVTEAFF
TRBJ2-4	TRBV6-2/TRBV6-3	CASSYSEVAKNIQYF
TRBJ1-1	TRBV6-1	CASSPPKTGGVLYTEAFF
TRBJ1-1	TRBV12-3/TRBV12-4	CASSFASLGVTEAFF